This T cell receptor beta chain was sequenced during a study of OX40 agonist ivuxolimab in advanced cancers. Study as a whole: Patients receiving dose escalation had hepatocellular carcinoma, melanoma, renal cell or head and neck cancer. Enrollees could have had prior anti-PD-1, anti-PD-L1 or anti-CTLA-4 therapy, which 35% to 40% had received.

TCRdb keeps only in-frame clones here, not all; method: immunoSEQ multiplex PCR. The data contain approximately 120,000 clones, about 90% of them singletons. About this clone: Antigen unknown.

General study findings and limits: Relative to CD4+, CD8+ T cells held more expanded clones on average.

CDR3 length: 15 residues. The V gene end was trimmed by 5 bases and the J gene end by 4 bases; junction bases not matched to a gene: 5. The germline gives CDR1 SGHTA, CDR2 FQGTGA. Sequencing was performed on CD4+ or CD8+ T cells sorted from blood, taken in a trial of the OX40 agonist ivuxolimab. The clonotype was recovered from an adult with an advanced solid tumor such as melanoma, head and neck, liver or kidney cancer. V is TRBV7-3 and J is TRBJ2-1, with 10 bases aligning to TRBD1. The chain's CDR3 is CASSQRTGGYNEQFF. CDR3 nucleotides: TGTGCCAGCAGCCAGCGGACAGGGGGGTACAATGAGCAGTTCTTC.